This is a list of T cell receptor beta chains from one sample in a study of shared clonotypes between healthy human individuals. Some clones are missing from TCRdb's copy, which holds only in-frame ones; the method was immunoSEQ multiplex PCR. The repertoire has a few hundred thousand clones, about 80% of them found once; the top ten carry about 12%. Material: PBMCs. These receptors all come from a woman in her 40s in good health. Some clones in this sample may be carry-over from other donors' samples. CDR3s include the opening cysteine and the closing phenylalanine or tryptophan. D genes are given only for firm matches. Expanded clones are given a class, and other clones once, few, many or no size at all.

D gene: NA
clone size: NA
J gene: TRBJ1-2
V gene: TRBV10-3
CDR3 protein: CAISERDYYGYTF
CDR3 DNA: TGTGCCATCAGTGAGCGGGACTACTATGGCTACACCTTC

D gene: NA
clone size: few
J gene: TRBJ1-5
V gene: TRBV6-1
CDR3 protein: CASSDGGQPQHF
CDR3 DNA: TGTGCCAGCAGTGACGGGGGGCAGCCCCAGCATTTT

D gene: NA
clone size: NA
J gene: TRBJ2-3
V gene: TRBV11-3
CDR3 protein: CASSLEPVTDTQYF
CDR3 DNA: TGTGCCAGCAGCTTAGAGCCAGTCACAGATACGCAGTATTTT

D gene: TRBD1
clone size: NA
J gene: TRBJ1-1
V gene: TRBV30
CDR3 protein: CAWSVPGQVKGGTEAFF
CDR3 DNA: TGTGCCTGGAGCGTCCCGGGACAGGTAAAAGGGGGGACTGAAGCTTTCTTT

D gene: NA
clone size: once
J gene: TRBJ2-1
V gene: TRBV7-2
CDR3 protein: CASSSQGANEQFF
CDR3 DNA: TGTGCCAGCAGCTCCCAGGGTGCGAATGAGCAGTTCTTC

D gene: NA
clone size: NA
J gene: TRBJ2-2
V gene: TRBV6-1
CDR3 protein: CASSEIQGFLGELFF
CDR3 DNA: TGTGCCAGCAGTGAGATACAGGGTTTCCTTGGGGAGCTGTTTTTT

D gene: TRBD2
clone size: NA
J gene: TRBJ2-7
V gene: TRBV11-2
CDR3 protein: CASSFGTSGLNEQYF
CDR3 DNA: TGTGCCAGCAGCTTCGGGACTAGTGGTTTGAACGAGCAGTACTTC

D gene: TRBD2
clone size: NA
J gene: TRBJ2-5
V gene: TRBV5-1
CDR3 protein: CASRVTSGPQETQYF
CDR3 DNA: TGCGCCAGCAGGGTGACTAGCGGGCCCCAAGAGACCCAGTACTTC

D gene: NA
clone size: NA
J gene: TRBJ2-7
V gene: TRBV27
CDR3 protein: CASSSGTGYEQYF
CDR3 DNA: TGTGCCAGCAGTTCAGGAACGGGCTACGAGCAGTACTTC

D gene: NA
clone size: NA
J gene: TRBJ1-5
V gene: TRBV6-5
CDR3 protein: CASSLGGGQPQHF
CDR3 DNA: TGTGCCAGCAGCCTGGGAGGGGGACAGCCCCAGCATTTT

D gene: NA
clone size: NA
J gene: TRBJ1-3
V gene: TRBV29-1
CDR3 protein: CVGRVGNTIYF
CDR3 DNA: TGCGTCGGCAGGGTTGGAAACACCATATATTTT

D gene: NA
clone size: NA
J gene: TRBJ1-1
V gene: TRBV30
CDR3 protein: CAWQGPVNTEAFF
CDR3 DNA: TGTGCCTGGCAGGGGCCCGTGAACACTGAAGCTTTCTTT

D gene: TRBD2
clone size: once
J gene: TRBJ2-3
V gene: TRBV7-2
CDR3 protein: CAVGTSGILDTQYF
CDR3 DNA: TGTGCCGTTGGGACTAGCGGGATCCTAGATACGCAGTATTTT

D gene: NA
clone size: NA
J gene: TRBJ1-1
V gene: TRBV19
CDR3 protein: CASSSAAEAFF
CDR3 DNA: TGTGCCAGTAGTAGCGCAGCTGAAGCTTTCTTT

D gene: NA
clone size: NA
J gene: TRBJ2-3
V gene: TRBV29-1
CDR3 protein: CSVRASVSTDTQYF
CDR3 DNA: TGCAGCGTTCGGGCTAGCGTAAGCACAGATACGCAGTATTTT

D gene: TRBD1
clone size: NA
J gene: TRBJ2-7
V gene: TRBV7-2
CDR3 protein: CASSSTDRAEQYF
CDR3 DNA: TGTGCCAGCAGCTCGACGGACAGGGCCGAGCAGTACTTC

D gene: TRBD1
clone size: NA
J gene: TRBJ1-2
V gene: TRBV10-3
CDR3 protein: CAISESRDRPYGYTF
CDR3 DNA: TGTGCCATCAGTGAGAGCCGGGACAGGCCCTATGGCTACACCTTC

D gene: TRBD2
clone size: NA
J gene: TRBJ2-1
V gene: TRBV5-1
CDR3 protein: CASSLEGGRYNEQFF
CDR3 DNA: TGCGCCAGCAGCTTGGAGGGAGGGCGGTACAATGAGCAGTTCTTC

D gene: TRBD1
clone size: NA
J gene: TRBJ2-1
V gene: TRBV11-2
CDR3 protein: CASRQPGTGYNEQFF
CDR3 DNA: TGTGCCAGCAGGCAACCCGGGACAGGGTACAATGAGCAGTTCTTC

D gene: NA
clone size: NA
J gene: TRBJ1-4
V gene: TRBV28
CDR3 protein: CASSTHAQKLFF
CDR3 DNA: TGTGCCAGCAGTACCCACGCCCAAAAACTGTTTTTT

D gene: NA
clone size: NA
J gene: TRBJ2-1
V gene: TRBV5-1
CDR3 protein: CASSPNGYNEQFF
CDR3 DNA: TGCGCCAGCAGCCCAAACGGATACAATGAGCAGTTCTTC

D gene: NA
clone size: few
J gene: TRBJ2-7
V gene: TRBV6-6
CDR3 protein: CASSYSRHEQYF
CDR3 DNA: TGTGCCAGCAGTTACTCACGGCACGAGCAGTACTTC

D gene: NA
clone size: NA
J gene: TRBJ2-2
V gene: TRBV7-3
CDR3 protein: CASSPYGVGPGELFF
CDR3 DNA: TGTGCCAGCAGCCCCTATGGGGTGGGCCCCGGGGAGCTGTTTTTT

D gene: NA
clone size: NA
J gene: TRBJ1-4
V gene: TRBV11-2
CDR3 protein: CASSLDLATNEKLFF
CDR3 DNA: TGTGCCAGCAGCTTAGATCTTGCAACTAATGAAAAACTGTTTTTT

D gene: TRBD1
clone size: NA
J gene: TRBJ1-2
V gene: TRBV30
CDR3 protein: CAWSRAGQGDYGYTF
CDR3 DNA: TGTGCCTGGAGCCGCGCGGGGCAGGGGGACTATGGCTACACCTTC

D gene: NA
clone size: NA
J gene: TRBJ2-3
V gene: TRBV19
CDR3 protein: CASSTGDRSTDTQYF
CDR3 DNA: TGTGCCAGTAGCACCGGCGACAGAAGCACAGATACGCAGTATTTT

D gene: NA
clone size: NA
J gene: TRBJ2-7
V gene: TRBV11-2
CDR3 protein: CASSLVDRPYEQYF
CDR3 DNA: TGTGCCAGCAGCTTAGTAGACAGGCCCTACGAGCAGTACTTC

D gene: NA
clone size: once
J gene: TRBJ2-2
V gene: TRBV28
CDR3 protein: CASSAFDRVTGELFF
CDR3 DNA: TGTGCCAGCAGCGCCTTTGATCGGGTCACCGGGGAGCTGTTTTTT

D gene: TRBD2
clone size: once
J gene: TRBJ2-1
V gene: TRBV7-8
CDR3 protein: CASSTFSGRAFYEQFF
CDR3 DNA: TGTGCCAGCAGCACCTTTAGCGGGAGGGCCTTTTATGAGCAGTTCTTC

D gene: TRBD1
clone size: NA
J gene: TRBJ2-1
V gene: TRBV7-9
CDR3 protein: CASSRDRGGYNEQFF
CDR3 DNA: TGTGCCAGCAGCCGAGACAGGGGAGGCTACAATGAGCAGTTCTTC

D gene: TRBD1
clone size: NA
J gene: TRBJ2-1
V gene: TRBV2
CDR3 protein: CASRTGGHNEQFF
CDR3 DNA: TGTGCCAGCAGGACAGGGGGCCACAATGAGCAGTTCTTC

D gene: TRBD2
clone size: few
J gene: TRBJ2-1
V gene: TRBV7-3
CDR3 protein: CASSLTSGGDTNEQFF
CDR3 DNA: TGTGCCAGCAGCTTAACGTCGGGAGGGGACACGAATGAGCAGTTCTTC

D gene: TRBD2
clone size: NA
J gene: TRBJ2-3
V gene: TRBV5-5
CDR3 protein: CASRVQAGVGPDTQYF
CDR3 DNA: TGTGCCAGCAGGGTCCAGGCGGGAGTGGGGCCAGATACGCAGTATTTT

D gene: TRBD1
clone size: NA
J gene: TRBJ2-2
V gene: TRBV2
CDR3 protein: CASSGTGANTGELFF
CDR3 DNA: TGTGCCAGCTCCGGGACAGGGGCGAACACCGGGGAGCTGTTTTTT

D gene: NA
clone size: NA
J gene: TRBJ1-3
V gene: TRBV7-2
CDR3 protein: CASSLVTGRGNTIYF
CDR3 DNA: TGTGCCAGCAGCTTAGTTACAGGGAGGGGAAACACCATATATTTT

D gene: NA
clone size: once
J gene: TRBJ2-5
V gene: TRBV28
CDR3 protein: CASSRTWGLETQYF
CDR3 DNA: TGTGCCAGCAGTAGGACTTGGGGGCTGGAGACCCAGTACTTC

D gene: TRBD2
clone size: many
J gene: TRBJ2-1
V gene: TRBV6-6
CDR3 protein: CASSLTSGSSYNEQFF
CDR3 DNA: TGTGCCAGCAGTTTAACTAGCGGGAGCTCCTACAATGAGCAGTTCTTC

D gene: TRBD2
clone size: NA
J gene: TRBJ2-7
V gene: TRBV6-5
CDR3 protein: CASSTTSGAYEQYF
CDR3 DNA: TGTGCCAGCAGTACCACTAGCGGTGCCTACGAGCAGTACTTC

D gene: TRBD2
clone size: few
J gene: TRBJ2-7
V gene: TRBV9
CDR3 protein: CASSVGTSGTYEQYF
CDR3 DNA: TGTGCCAGCAGCGTTGGGACTAGCGGGACCTACGAGCAGTACTTC

D gene: NA
clone size: NA
J gene: TRBJ1-4
V gene: TRBV2
CDR3 protein: CASSEGQANEKLFF
CDR3 DNA: TGTGCCAGCAGTGAAGGACAGGCTAATGAAAAACTGTTTTTT

D gene: TRBD1
clone size: NA
J gene: TRBJ1-3
V gene: TRBV7-3
CDR3 protein: CASSLYGTGDSGNTIYF
CDR3 DNA: TGTGCCAGCAGCTTATATGGGACAGGGGACTCTGGAAACACCATATATTTT

D gene: NA
clone size: NA
J gene: TRBJ1-4
V gene: TRBV2
CDR3 protein: CASTRHEKLFF
CDR3 DNA: TGTGCCAGCACCAGACATGAAAAACTGTTTTTT

D gene: NA
clone size: NA
J gene: TRBJ2-1
V gene: TRBV5-1
CDR3 protein: CASSLGGNSYNEQFF
CDR3 DNA: TGCGCCAGCAGCTTGGGGGGGAACTCCTACAATGAGCAGTTCTTC

D gene: NA
clone size: NA
J gene: TRBJ1-2
V gene: TRBV2
CDR3 protein: CASHAQGGYTF
CDR3 DNA: TGTGCCAGCCACGCCCAGGGTGGCTACACCTTC

D gene: NA
clone size: NA
J gene: TRBJ2-5
V gene: TRBV5-1
CDR3 protein: CASSLALGTGGTQYF
CDR3 DNA: TGCGCCAGCAGCTTGGCGTTAGGGACGGGTGGGACCCAGTACTTC

D gene: NA
clone size: NA
J gene: TRBJ2-7
V gene: TRBV5-1
CDR3 protein: CASSLDPTTYEQYF
CDR3 DNA: TGCGCCAGCAGCTTGGACCCAACGACCTACGAGCAGTACTTC

D gene: TRBD2
clone size: NA
J gene: TRBJ2-2
V gene: TRBV19
CDR3 protein: CASSNGRRTGELFF
CDR3 DNA: TGTGCCAGTAGTAACGGGAGGAGAACCGGGGAGCTGTTTTTT

D gene: TRBD1
clone size: NA
J gene: TRBJ1-1
V gene: TRBV5-5
CDR3 protein: CASSPYNRGGTEAFF
CDR3 DNA: TGTGCCAGCAGCCCTTATAACAGGGGAGGCACTGAAGCTTTCTTT

D gene: NA
clone size: NA
J gene: TRBJ2-7
V gene: TRBV7-2
CDR3 protein: CASSLAAGSHEQYF
CDR3 DNA: TGTGCCAGCAGCTTAGCCGCGGGGTCTCACGAGCAGTACTTC

D gene: NA
clone size: NA
J gene: TRBJ2-2
V gene: TRBV5-1
CDR3 protein: CASSSATGNSLNTGELFF
CDR3 DNA: TGCGCCAGCAGCTCAGCGACAGGCAATTCCTTAAACACCGGGGAGCTGTTTTTT

D gene: NA
clone size: few
J gene: TRBJ2-1
V gene: TRBV9
CDR3 protein: CASSVATYNEQFF
CDR3 DNA: TGTGCCAGCAGCGTAGCTACCTACAATGAGCAGTTCTTC

D gene: NA
clone size: NA
J gene: TRBJ2-6
V gene: TRBV5-1
CDR3 protein: CASSLAPTGSGANVLTF
CDR3 DNA: TGCGCCAGCAGCTTGGCCCCGACCGGCTCTGGGGCCAACGTCCTGACTTTC

D gene: TRBD1
clone size: NA
J gene: TRBJ1-2
V gene: TRBV29-1
CDR3 protein: CSVEEKDRGNYGYTF
CDR3 DNA: TGCAGCGTTGAAGAGAAGGACAGGGGGAACTATGGCTACACCTTC